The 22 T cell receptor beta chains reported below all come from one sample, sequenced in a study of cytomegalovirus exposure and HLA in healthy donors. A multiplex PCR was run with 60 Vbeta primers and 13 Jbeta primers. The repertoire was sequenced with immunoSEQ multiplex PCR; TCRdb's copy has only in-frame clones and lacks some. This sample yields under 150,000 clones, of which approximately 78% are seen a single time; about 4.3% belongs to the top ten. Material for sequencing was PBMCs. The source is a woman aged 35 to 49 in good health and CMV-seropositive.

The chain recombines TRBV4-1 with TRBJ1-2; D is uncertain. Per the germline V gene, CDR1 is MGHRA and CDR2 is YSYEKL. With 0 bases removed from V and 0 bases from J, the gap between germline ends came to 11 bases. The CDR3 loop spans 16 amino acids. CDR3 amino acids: CASSQEVTAANYGYTF. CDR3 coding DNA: TGCGCCAGCAGCCAAGAGGTTACAGCCGCTAACTATGGCTACACCTTC.

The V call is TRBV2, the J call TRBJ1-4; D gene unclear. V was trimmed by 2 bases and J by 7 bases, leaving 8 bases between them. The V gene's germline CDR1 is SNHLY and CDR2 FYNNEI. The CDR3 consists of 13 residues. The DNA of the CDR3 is TGTGCCAGCAGTGAAAGGAGAGGTGAAAAACTGTTTTTT. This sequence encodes CASSERRGEKLFF.

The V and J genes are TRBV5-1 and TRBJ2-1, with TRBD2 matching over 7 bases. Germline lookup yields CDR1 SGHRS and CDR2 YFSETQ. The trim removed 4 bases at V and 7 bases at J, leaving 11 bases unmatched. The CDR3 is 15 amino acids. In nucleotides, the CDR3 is TGCGCCAGCAGCATTCGGGAGGCCGACCTGAATGAGCAGTTCTTC. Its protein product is CASSIREADLNEQFF.

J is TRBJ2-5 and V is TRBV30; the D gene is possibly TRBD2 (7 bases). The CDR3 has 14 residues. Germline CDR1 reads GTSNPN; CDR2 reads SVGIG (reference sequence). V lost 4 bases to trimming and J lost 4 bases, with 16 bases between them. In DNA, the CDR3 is TGTGCCTGGATATTCGGGGGGCTGGGAGAGACCCAGTACTTC. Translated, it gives CAWIFGGLGETQYF. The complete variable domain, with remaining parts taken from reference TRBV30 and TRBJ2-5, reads SQTIHQWPATLVQPVGSPLSLECTVEGTSNPNLYWYRQAAGRGLQLLFYSVGIGQISSEVPQNLSASRPQDRQFILSSKKLLLSDSGFYLCAWIFGGLGETQYFGPGTRLLVL.

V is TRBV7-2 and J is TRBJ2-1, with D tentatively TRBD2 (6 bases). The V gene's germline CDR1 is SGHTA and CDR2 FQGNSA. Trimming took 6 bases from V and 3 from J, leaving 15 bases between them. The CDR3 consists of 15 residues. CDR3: CASRPPGLLYNEQFF. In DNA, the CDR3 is TGTGCCAGCAGACCCCCGGGACTTCTCTACAATGAGCAGTTCTTC.

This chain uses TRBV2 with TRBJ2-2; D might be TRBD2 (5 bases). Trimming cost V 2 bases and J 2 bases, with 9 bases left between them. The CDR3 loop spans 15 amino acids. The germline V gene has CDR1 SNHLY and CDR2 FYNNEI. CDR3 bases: TGTGCCAGCAGTGAATTCCCGGGAAACACCGGGGAGCTGTTTTTT. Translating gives CASSEFPGNTGELFF.

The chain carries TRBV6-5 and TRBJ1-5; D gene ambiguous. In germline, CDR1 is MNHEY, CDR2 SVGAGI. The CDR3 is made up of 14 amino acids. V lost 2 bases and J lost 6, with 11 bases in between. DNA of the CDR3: TGTGCCAGCAGTTACGCCCAAGGCGGTCAGCCCCAGCATTTT. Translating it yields CASSYAQGGQPQHF.

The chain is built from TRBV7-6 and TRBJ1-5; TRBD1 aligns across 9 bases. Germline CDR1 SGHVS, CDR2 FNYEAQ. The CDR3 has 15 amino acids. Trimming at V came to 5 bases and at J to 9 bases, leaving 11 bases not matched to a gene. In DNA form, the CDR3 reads TGTGCCAGCAGCCCCTCTAGGGGACAGGGAGGGCCCCAGCATTTT. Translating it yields CASSPSRGQGGPQHF.

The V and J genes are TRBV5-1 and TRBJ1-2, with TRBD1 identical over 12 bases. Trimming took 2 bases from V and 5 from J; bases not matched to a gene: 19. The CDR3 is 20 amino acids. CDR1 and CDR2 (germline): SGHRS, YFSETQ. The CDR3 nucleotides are TGCGCCAGCAGCTTAAGGTTCATGGGACAGGGGGCGCGACTTGGATATGGCTACACCTTC. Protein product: CASSLRFMGQGARLGYGYTF.

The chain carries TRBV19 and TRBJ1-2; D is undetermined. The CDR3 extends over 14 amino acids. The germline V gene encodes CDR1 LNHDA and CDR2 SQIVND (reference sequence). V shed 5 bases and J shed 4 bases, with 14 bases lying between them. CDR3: CASSGQDKSYGYTF. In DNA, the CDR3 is TGTGCCAGTAGTGGGCAAGATAAATCCTATGGCTACACCTTC.

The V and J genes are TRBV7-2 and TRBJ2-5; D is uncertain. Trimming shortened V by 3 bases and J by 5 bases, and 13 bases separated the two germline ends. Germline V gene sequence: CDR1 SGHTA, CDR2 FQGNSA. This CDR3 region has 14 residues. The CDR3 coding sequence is TGTGCCAGCAGCTTTGATCTAGGTGGCGAGACCCAGTACTTC. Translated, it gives CASSFDLGGETQYF.

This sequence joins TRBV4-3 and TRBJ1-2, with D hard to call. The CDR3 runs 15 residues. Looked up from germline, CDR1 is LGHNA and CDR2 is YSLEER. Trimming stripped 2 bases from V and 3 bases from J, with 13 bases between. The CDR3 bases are TGCGCCAGCAGCCAATTCGTCCTGGCGGACTATGGCTACACCTTC. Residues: CASSQFVLADYGYTF.

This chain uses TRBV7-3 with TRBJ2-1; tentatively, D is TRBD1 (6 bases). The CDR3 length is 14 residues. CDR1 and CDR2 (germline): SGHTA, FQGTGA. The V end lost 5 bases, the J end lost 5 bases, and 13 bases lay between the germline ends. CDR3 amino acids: CASSLKTGDNEQFF. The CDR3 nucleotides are TGTGCCAGCAGCCTCAAGACAGGTGACAATGAGCAGTTCTTC. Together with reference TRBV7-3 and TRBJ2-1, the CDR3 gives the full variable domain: GAGVSQTPSNKVTEKGKYVELRCDPISGHTALYWYRQSLGQGPEFLIYFQGTGAADDSGLPNDRFFAVRPEGSVSTLKIQRTERGDSAVYLCASSLKTGDNEQFFGPGTRLTVL.

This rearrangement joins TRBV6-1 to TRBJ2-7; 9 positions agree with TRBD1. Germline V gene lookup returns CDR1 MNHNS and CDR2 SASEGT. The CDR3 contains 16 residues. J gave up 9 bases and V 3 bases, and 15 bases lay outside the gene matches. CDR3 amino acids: CASSDAAGTGMIGQYF. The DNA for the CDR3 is TGTGCCAGCAGTGACGCCGCCGGGACAGGGATGATCGGGCAGTACTTC.

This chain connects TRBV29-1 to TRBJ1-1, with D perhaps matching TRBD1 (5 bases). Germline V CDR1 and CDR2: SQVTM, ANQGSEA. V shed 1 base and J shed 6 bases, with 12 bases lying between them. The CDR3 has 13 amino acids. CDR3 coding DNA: TGCAGCGTTGAAGGCAGGGCTATAGCTGAAGCTTTCTTT. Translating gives CSVEGRAIAEAFF.

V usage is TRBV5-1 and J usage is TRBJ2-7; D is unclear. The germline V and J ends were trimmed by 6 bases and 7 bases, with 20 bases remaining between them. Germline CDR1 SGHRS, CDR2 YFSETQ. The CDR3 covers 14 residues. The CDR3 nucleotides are TGCGCCAGCACCGGGTCCGCCACACTGGGTGAGCAGTACTTC. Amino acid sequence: CASTGSATLGEQYF.

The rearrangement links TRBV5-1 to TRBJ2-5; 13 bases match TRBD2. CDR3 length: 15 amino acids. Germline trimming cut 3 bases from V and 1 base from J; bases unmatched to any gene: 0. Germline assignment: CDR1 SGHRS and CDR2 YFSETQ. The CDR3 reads CASSWTSGGQETQYF. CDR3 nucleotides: TGCGCCAGCAGCTGGACTAGCGGGGGCCAAGAGACCCAGTACTTC.

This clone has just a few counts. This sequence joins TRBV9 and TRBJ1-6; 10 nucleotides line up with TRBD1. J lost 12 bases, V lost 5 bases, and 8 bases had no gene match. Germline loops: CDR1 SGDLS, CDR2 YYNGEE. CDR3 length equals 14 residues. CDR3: CASRDDRGHGPLHF. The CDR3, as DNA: TGTGCCAGCAGGGATGACAGGGGGCACGGACCCCTCCACTTT. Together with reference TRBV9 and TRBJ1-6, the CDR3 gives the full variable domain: DSGVTQTPKHLITATGQRVTLRCSPRSGDLSVYWYQQSLDQGLQFLIQYYNGEERAKGNILERFSAQQFPDLHSELNLSSLELGDSALYFCASRDDRGHGPLHFGNGTRLTVT.

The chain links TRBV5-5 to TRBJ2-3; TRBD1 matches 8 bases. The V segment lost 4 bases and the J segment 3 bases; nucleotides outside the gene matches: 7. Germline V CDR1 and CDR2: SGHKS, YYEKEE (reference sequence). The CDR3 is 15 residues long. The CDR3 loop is CASSVTGERTDTQYF. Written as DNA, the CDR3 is TGTGCCAGCAGCGTGACAGGGGAAAGAACAGATACGCAGTATTTT.

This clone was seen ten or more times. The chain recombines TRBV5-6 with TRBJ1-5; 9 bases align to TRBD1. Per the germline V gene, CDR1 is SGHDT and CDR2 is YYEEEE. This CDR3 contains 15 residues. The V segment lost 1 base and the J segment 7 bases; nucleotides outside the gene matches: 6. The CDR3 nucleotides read TGTGCCAGCAGCTTGACTGGGACAGGGCACCAGCCCCAGCATTTT. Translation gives CASSLTGTGHQPQHF.

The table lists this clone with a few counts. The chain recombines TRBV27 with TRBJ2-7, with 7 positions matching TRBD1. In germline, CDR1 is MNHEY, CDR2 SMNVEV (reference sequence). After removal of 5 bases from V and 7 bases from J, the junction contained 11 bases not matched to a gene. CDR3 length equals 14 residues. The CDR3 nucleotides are TGTGCCAGCAGTCCTTACTCGACAGGGTTGGAGCAGTACTTC. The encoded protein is CASSPYSTGLEQYF.

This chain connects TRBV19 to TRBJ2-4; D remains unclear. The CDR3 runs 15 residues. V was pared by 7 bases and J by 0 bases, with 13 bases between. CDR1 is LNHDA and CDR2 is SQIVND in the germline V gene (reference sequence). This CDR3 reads CASTPFSGAKNIQYF. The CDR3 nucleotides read TGTGCCAGTACCCCATTTTCGGGAGCCAAAAACATTCAGTACTTC.